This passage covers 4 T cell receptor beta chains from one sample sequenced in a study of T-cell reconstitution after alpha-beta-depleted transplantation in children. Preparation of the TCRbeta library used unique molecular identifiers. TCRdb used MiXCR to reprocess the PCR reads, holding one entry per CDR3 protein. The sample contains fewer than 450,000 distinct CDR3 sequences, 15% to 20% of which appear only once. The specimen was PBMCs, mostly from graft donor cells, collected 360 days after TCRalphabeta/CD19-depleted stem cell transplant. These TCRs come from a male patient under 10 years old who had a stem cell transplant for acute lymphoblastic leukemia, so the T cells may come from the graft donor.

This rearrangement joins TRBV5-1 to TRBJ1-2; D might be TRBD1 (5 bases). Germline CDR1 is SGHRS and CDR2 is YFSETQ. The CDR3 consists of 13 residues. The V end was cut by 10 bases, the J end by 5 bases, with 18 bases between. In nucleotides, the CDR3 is TGCGCCGATCGAATTGACAGAGAGTATGGCTACACCTTC. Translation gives CADRIDREYGYTF.

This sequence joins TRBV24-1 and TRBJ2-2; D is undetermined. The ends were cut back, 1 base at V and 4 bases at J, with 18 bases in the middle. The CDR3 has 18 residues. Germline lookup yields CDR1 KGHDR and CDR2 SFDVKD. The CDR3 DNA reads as TGTGCCACCAGTGATTTCCGACGGAGAGGAAGTAGCACCGGGGAGCTGTTTTTT. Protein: CATSDFRRRGSSTGELFF.

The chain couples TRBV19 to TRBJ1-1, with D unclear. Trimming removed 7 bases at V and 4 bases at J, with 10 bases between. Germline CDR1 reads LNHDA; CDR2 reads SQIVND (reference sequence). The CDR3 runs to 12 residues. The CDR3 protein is CASKKGTTEAFF. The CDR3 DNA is TGTGCCAGTAAGAAGGGAACCACTGAAGCTTTCTTT.

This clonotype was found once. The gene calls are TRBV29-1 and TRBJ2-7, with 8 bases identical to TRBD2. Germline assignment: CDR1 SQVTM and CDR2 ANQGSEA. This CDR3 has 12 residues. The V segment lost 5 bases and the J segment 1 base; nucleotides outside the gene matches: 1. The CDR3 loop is CSVLAGSYEQYF. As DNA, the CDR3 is TGCAGCGTTTTAGCGGGATCCTACGAGCAGTACTTC.